The sequence of this T cell receptor beta chain was determined in a study of cytotoxic CD8 clonotypes in ibrutinib-treated CLL. Study details: Mean productive templates were under 260,000; mean productive rearrangements were over 80,000.

Repertoires were generated with immunoSEQ multiplex PCR, while TCRdb's copy carries only in-frame clones and drops some. This table holds 150,000 to 200,000 clones, roughly 77% found once. As input for TCR beta libraries, about 1.8 micrograms of genomic DNA came from cryopreserved PBMCs. This CDR3 is built from 17 residues. Trimming took 1 base from V and 2 from J; bases not matched to a gene: 3. Germline CDR1 reads SGHVS; CDR2 reads FQNEAQ. Here the sequenced sample was PBMCs, taken after 12 months of ibrutinib treatment. This sequence was found in a human donor with chronic lymphocytic leukemia. This chain uses TRBV7-8 with TRBJ2-3, with 13 bases lining up with TRBD2. Here the CDR3 reads CASSLGTSGGLTDTQYF. CDR3 DNA sequence: TGTGCCAGCAGCTTAGGGACTAGCGGGGGTCTCACAGATACGCAGTATTTT.